What follows are 27 T cell receptor beta chains derived from one specimen sequenced in a study of blood T cell repertoires in COVID-19. The protocol was immunoSEQ multiplex PCR, while the TCRdb copy is restricted to in-frame clones and leaves out a portion. The sample shows around 200,000 clones, 89% of them seen only once. The sequenced sample consisted of PBMCs or T cells enriched from blood (not recorded which). Source of these receptors: a woman in her 40s with acute COVID-19.

The V call is TRBV28, the J call TRBJ1-5; no clear D. V was shortened by 7 bases and J by 11 bases, with 21 bases between the two germline ends. The CDR3 runs 14 residues. CDR1 is MDHEN, CDR2 SYDVKM, per germline. The CDR3 loop reads CASTSDNAGWAQHF. CDR3 DNA: TGTGCCAGCACTTCTGACAATGCTGGGTGGGCCCAGCATTTT.

The rearrangement links TRBV19 to TRBJ2-3; D may be TRBD1 (5 bases). This CDR3 comprises 15 residues. V gave up 3 bases and J gave up 0 bases, with 10 bases separating them. Looked up from germline, CDR1 is LNHDA and CDR2 is SQIVND (reference sequence). The CDR3 DNA is TGTGCCAGTAGTATCTCAACAGGCAGCACAGATACGCAGTATTTT. Amino acid sequence: CASSISTGSTDTQYF.

The genes are TRBV14 and TRBJ2-7; 8 bases align to TRBD1. The V gene end was trimmed by 4 bases and the J gene end by 0 bases; junction bases not matched to a gene: 5. Germline V lookup: CDR1 SGHDN, CDR2 FVKESK. This CDR3 spans 15 amino acids. CDR3 loop: CASSPNRGISYEQYF. CDR3 bases: TGTGCCAGCAGCCCAAACAGGGGGATCTCCTACGAGCAGTACTTC.

This chain uses TRBV3-1 (or the pseudogene TRBV3-2) with TRBJ2-7; D might be TRBD2 (5 bases). CDR1 and CDR2 from the germline V gene are LGHDT and YNNKEL (reference sequence). CDR3 size: 12 residues. The germline V and J ends were trimmed by 5 bases and 3 bases, with 8 bases remaining between them. The CDR3 nucleotides read TGTGCCAGCAGCACCGGGAACTACGAGCAGTACTTC. It specifies CASSTGNYEQYF.

The chain combines TRBV5-1 with TRBJ2-5; TRBD1 matches at 10 bases. V dropped 1 base and J dropped 5; count of bases not matched to a gene: 11. CDR1 and CDR2 from the germline V gene are SGHRS and YFSETQ. This CDR3 region has 17 residues. In DNA form, the CDR3 reads TGCGCCAGCAGCTTGACCAAAGGGACAGGGGTTCGGGAGACCCAGTACTTC. It translates to CASSLTKGTGVRETQYF.

This clone was seen more than once but under ten times. The chain couples TRBV2 to TRBJ2-1; TRBD2 agrees at 12 bases. Germline V CDR1 and CDR2: SNHLY, FYNNEI. V shed 6 bases and J 8 bases; nucleotides not matched to a gene: 8. The CDR3 has 15 amino acids. Here the CDR3 reads CASRPTSGGPHEQFF. The CDR3 DNA is TGTGCCAGCAGACCGACTAGCGGGGGCCCTCATGAGCAGTTCTTC.

V and J are TRBV3-1 (or the pseudogene TRBV3-2) and TRBJ2-7; tentative D call: TRBD2 (5 bases). Trimming cost V 5 bases and J 3 bases, with 14 bases left between them. Germline CDR1 LGHDT, CDR2 YNNKEL (reference sequence). CDR3 length: 14 residues. CDR3 in amino acids: CASSTRVPGYEQYF. Written as DNA, the CDR3 is TGTGCCAGCAGCACGCGGGTGCCTGGCTACGAGCAGTACTTC.

This clone was counted only a few times. The chain couples TRBV2 to TRBJ1-6, with D maybe TRBD1 (5 bases). The ends were cut back, 4 bases at V and 2 bases at J, with 9 bases in the middle. From germline, CDR1 is SNHLY and CDR2 FYNNEI. The CDR3 length is 15 residues. CDR3 nucleotides: TGTGCCAGCAGTGTCTCCAGGGCCTATAATTCACCCCTCCACTTT. Protein product: CASSVSRAYNSPLHF.

The rearrangement uses TRBV27 and TRBJ1-2, with D possibly matching TRBD1 (5 bases). V shed 5 bases and J shed 2 bases, with 15 bases lying between them. This CDR3 has 15 amino acids. The germline CDR1 and CDR2 sequences are MNHEY and SMNVEV (reference sequence). The CDR3 sequence: CASSVTAYANYGYTF. The CDR3 nucleotides are TGTGCCAGCAGTGTGACAGCCTATGCAAACTATGGCTACACCTTC.

The chain is built from TRBV21-1 and TRBJ2-1; the table calls TRBD2, which could not be checked here. TRBV21-1 is labeled a pseudogene. This CDR3 has 19 residues. The CDR3, as DNA: TGTGCCAGCAGCAACCGCTTAGGCATAGCGCGTCCCTCCTACAATGAGCAGTTCTTC. It yields the protein CASSNRLGIARPSYNEQFF.

This clone came up once. V is TRBV19 and J is TRBJ2-7, with a tentative D call TRBD1 (7 bases). Germline CDR1 and CDR2: LNHDA and SQIVND (reference sequence). V was shortened by 3 bases and J by 5 bases, with 23 bases between the two germline ends. This CDR3 contains 17 residues. The CDR3 region has the DNA TGTGCCAGTAGTATCGGGACTCATGGACAGGTCCTCCACGAGCAGTACTTC. This encodes CASSIGTHGQVLHEQYF.

The chain joins TRBV27 to TRBJ1-4, with D possibly TRBD1 on 6 matching bases. The CDR3 sequence is 15 residues long. Trimming took off 0 bases at V and 5 bases at J, with 10 bases between the two ends. Germline V gene lookup returns CDR1 MNHEY and CDR2 SMNVEV (reference sequence). In DNA, the CDR3 is TGTGCCAGCAGTTTATCAGGGGGGGGGAATGAAAAACTGTTTTTT. This gives the protein CASSLSGGGNEKLFF.

Only one count was recorded for this clone. V gene TRBV19 combines with J gene TRBJ1-5, with 7 bases aligning to TRBD1. The V gene end was trimmed by 3 bases and the J gene end by 12 bases; junction bases not matched to a gene: 11. The CDR3 runs to 14 residues. The germline V gene encodes CDR1 LNHDA and CDR2 SQIVND (reference sequence). CDR3 sequence (DNA): TGTGCCAGTAGTATCATGGGACAGAATTACGGCCAGCATTTT. Translating gives CASSIMGQNYGQHF. Complete variable domain (other parts from reference TRBV19 and TRBJ1-5): DGGITQSPKYLFRKEGQNVTLSCEQNLNHDAMYWYRQDPGQGLRLIYYSQIVNDFQKGDIAEGYSVSREKKESFPLTVTSAQKNPTAFYLCASSIMGQNYGQHFGDGTRLSIL.

V usage is TRBV7-8 and J usage is TRBJ2-4; D is possibly TRBD2 (5 bases). The germline V gene has CDR1 SGHVS and CDR2 FQNEAQ. V was pared by 0 bases and J by 5 bases, with 14 bases between. This CDR3 is built from 16 residues. This CDR3 reads CASSLASLPGENIQYF. CDR3 nucleotide sequence: TGTGCCAGCAGCTTAGCGAGTCTACCCGGGGAAAACATTCAGTACTTC.

The chain carries TRBV5-1 and TRBJ1-4; D is possibly TRBD1 (6 bases). Germline-derived CDR1 and CDR2 are SGHRS and YFSETQ. V shed 4 bases and J shed 4 bases, with 11 bases lying between them. This CDR3 has 14 amino acids. CDR3 sequence (DNA): TGCGCCAGCAGCGTAGGACAGCGTAATGAAAAACTGTTTTTT. Amino acid sequence: CASSVGQRNEKLFF.

V usage is TRBV7-2 and J usage is TRBJ1-2, with 7 nucleotides matching TRBD1. CDR3 length: 16 amino acids. Trimming removed 4 bases from V and 4 bases from J; junction bases left unmatched: 12. Germline V lookup: CDR1 SGHTA, CDR2 FQGNSA. CDR3: CASSYRDSIFVYGYTF. The CDR3 DNA reads TGTGCCAGCAGCTACCGGGACAGTATATTTGTCTATGGCTACACCTTC.

This chain uses TRBV6-1 with TRBJ1-4; a possible D gene is TRBD1 (6 bases). CDR3 length: 16 residues. V gave up 3 bases and J gave up 7 bases, with 18 bases separating them. Germline assignment: CDR1 MNHNS and CDR2 SASEGT. The DNA of the CDR3 is TGTGCCAGCAGTGATGGGAACAGGGAAATAATTGAAAAACTGTTTTTT. Amino acid sequence: CASSDGNREIIEKLFF.

This chain connects TRBV6-5 to TRBJ2-1, with TRBD2 matching 8 bases. The ends lost 0 bases at V and 6 bases at J; junction bases unmatched: 7. Germline assignment: CDR1 MNHEY and CDR2 SVGAGI. The length of the CDR3 is 16 residues. Here the CDR3 reads CASSYSGLGLSNEQFF. The CDR3 nucleotides are TGTGCCAGCAGTTACTCGGGACTAGGGTTAAGCAATGAGCAGTTCTTC.

V gene TRBV18 combines with J gene TRBJ2-1, with 10 nucleotides matching TRBD2. The CDR3 runs 15 residues. The V and J ends lost 3 bases and 3 bases, in that order; junction bases with no gene match: 2. Germline V gene lookup returns CDR1 KGHSH and CDR2 LQKENI. The CDR3 reads CASSPQRGGYNEQFF. Written as DNA, the CDR3 is TGTGCCAGCTCACCCCAGCGGGGGGGCTACAATGAGCAGTTCTTC.

The rearrangement joins TRBV6-1 to TRBJ2-3, with a weak D call TRBD1 (5 bases). V was cut by 2 bases and J by 0 bases, with 12 bases left in between. This CDR3 region has 16 residues. CDR1 and CDR2 (germline): MNHNS, SASEGT. CDR3 loop: CASSERLGRSTDTQYF. CDR3 nucleotides: TGTGCCAGCAGTGAAAGGTTGGGGCGGAGCACAGATACGCAGTATTTT.

The table lists this clone with a count of one. This chain connects TRBV7-8 to TRBJ2-5; 7 bases align to TRBD2. The CDR3 contains 15 residues. Germline V lookup: CDR1 SGHVS, CDR2 FQNEAQ. J was trimmed by 3 bases and V by 5 bases; bases with no gene match: 9. In DNA, the CDR3 is TGTGCCAGCAGCGCCTCGGGAGGTAAAAAAGAGACCCAGTACTTC. It specifies CASSASGGKKETQYF. The full variable domain, its missing parts supplied by reference TRBV7-8 and TRBJ2-5, is GAGVSQSPRYKVAKRGQDVALRCDPISGHVSLFWYQQALGQGPEFLTYFQNEAQLDKSGLPSDRFFAERPEGSVSTLKIQRTQQEDSAVYLCASSASGGKKETQYFGPGTRLLVL.

V and J are TRBV15 and TRBJ2-3; 9 nucleotides align to TRBD2. V trimming: 8 bases; J trimming: 3 bases; junction bases outside the gene matches: 9. This CDR3 contains 15 residues. The germline gives CDR1 LNHNV, CDR2 YYDKDF (reference sequence). The chain's CDR3 is CATRLRREGTDTQYF. In nucleotides, the CDR3 is TGTGCCACCCGGTTGCGGCGGGAGGGTACAGATACGCAGTATTTT.

The genes are TRBV6-4 and TRBJ2-1; TRBD1 might be the D (6 bases). The length of the CDR3 is 14 residues. CDR1 and CDR2 from the germline V gene are MRHNA and SNTAGT. V was shortened by 6 bases and J by 4 bases, with 13 bases between the two germline ends. Here the CDR3 reads CASSGQSFYNEQFF. For the CDR3, the DNA is TGTGCCAGCAGCGGACAGAGCTTTTACAATGAGCAGTTCTTC.

This chain links TRBV28 with TRBJ1-5; 7 nucleotides agree with TRBD1. The CDR3 contains 13 residues. CDR1 and CDR2 (germline): MDHEN, SYDVKM. V lost 10 bases to trimming and J lost 2 bases; unmatched junction nucleotides: 5. The CDR3 bases are TGTGCCACCCGCCAGGGGGGCAATCAGCCCCAGCATTTT. It specifies CATRQGGNQPQHF.

This sequence joins TRBV6-2 or TRBV6-3 and TRBJ1-4; no firm D call. The CDR3 totals 13 residues. CDR1 is MNHEY and CDR2 is SVGEGT in the germline V gene. Trimming stripped 4 bases from V and 10 bases from J, with 13 bases between. The CDR3 region is CASSSAGGGKLFF. The CDR3 coding sequence is TGTGCCAGCAGTTCTGCCGGCGGAGGAAAACTGTTTTTT.

The chain combines TRBV16 with TRBJ2-2; TRBD2 matches at 9 bases. Germline loops: CDR1 KGHSY, CDR2 FQNENV. The CDR3 totals 17 residues. After removal of 0 bases from V and 6 bases from J, the junction contained 8 bases not matched to a gene. CDR3 nucleotide sequence: TGTGCCAGCAGCCAATCAGGCTTCCTAGCGGGACCCGGGGAGCTGTTTTTT. This translates into CASSQSGFLAGPGELFF.

The CDR3 here is CASSPQDNQETQYF. Written as DNA, the CDR3 is TGCGCCAGCAGCCCCCAGGACAACCAAGAGACCCAGTACTTC. The chain recombines TRBV5-1 with TRBJ2-5; the D gene is possibly TRBD1 (5 bases). The V end lost 4 bases, the J end lost 0 bases, and 10 bases lay between the germline ends. This CDR3 has 14 amino acids. Germline V gene lookup returns CDR1 SGHRS and CDR2 YFSETQ.